These 6 T cell receptor beta chains were all obtained from the same sample, sequenced in a study of T cells after yellow fever vaccination. One entry per CDR3 protein, called by TCRdb with MiXCR from the 5' RACE reads. The data show almost 70,000 distinct CDR3 sequences, roughly 6% seen once. The sample in question was CD4+ T cells sorted from PBMCs, obtained less than 16 days after the first yellow fever vaccination. The receptors derive from a young man who received the YFV17D yellow fever vaccine.

This clonotype was observed at least ten times. The chain couples TRBV5-1 to TRBJ2-1; 7 nucleotides line up with TRBD2. CDR3 length: 14 residues. Per germline, CDR1 SGHRS and CDR2 YFSETQ. Trimming took 5 bases from V and 6 from J; bases not matched to a gene: 8. DNA for the CDR3: TGCGCCAGCAGGAAGGACCCGGGGGGCAATGAGCAGTTCTTC. Protein sequence: CASRKDPGGNEQFF.

This clonotype was recorded a few times. This chain uses TRBV6-5 with TRBJ2-5; TRBD2 agrees at 8 bases. Germline loops: CDR1 MNHEY, CDR2 SVGAGI. The CDR3 is 15 residues long. The J segment lost 5 bases and the V segment lost 2 bases, leaving 7 bases of the junction unmatched. The CDR3 DNA reads TGTGCCAGCAGTTACCTCGGTAGCGGGGTGGAGACCCAGTACTTC. It specifies CASSYLGSGVETQYF.

This clonotype was detected a few times. The V gene is TRBV18, the J gene TRBJ2-1, with D possibly TRBD2 on 5 matching bases. CDR1 is KGHSH, CDR2 LQKENI, per germline. Trimming removed 3 bases at V and 10 bases at J, with 13 bases between. The CDR3 is 13 amino acids. The CDR3 here is CASSPRSPGEQFF. CDR3 nucleotides: TGTGCCAGCTCACCTCGATCCCCGGGGGAGCAGTTCTTC.

This clonotype was counted ten times or more. The rearrangement joins TRBV11-1 to TRBJ2-7, with D maybe TRBD2 (5 bases). The length of the CDR3 is 13 residues. V dropped 5 bases and J dropped 4 bases, with 12 bases sitting between them. Germline lookup yields CDR1 SGHAT and CDR2 FQDESV (reference sequence). The CDR3 protein is CASSAQTGYEQYF. The CDR3 nucleotides read TGTGCCAGCAGCGCCCAAACGGGGTACGAGCAGTACTTC. Filled out from reference TRBV11-1 and TRBJ2-7, the complete variable domain reads EAEVAQSPRYKITEKSQAVAFWCDPISGHATLYWYRQILGQGPELLVQFQDESVVDDSQLPKDRFSAERLKGVDSTLKIQPAELGDSAMYLCASSAQTGYEQYFGPGTRLTVT.

This clonotype appeared many times. The rearrangement uses TRBV5-1 and TRBJ1-1; 8 nucleotides match TRBD1. Unmatched junction bases numbered 10, after V lost 5 bases and J lost 4 bases. Germline V gene lookup returns CDR1 SGHRS and CDR2 YFSETQ. The CDR3 extends over 15 amino acids. The CDR3 spells CASSRSGGRVTEAFF. CDR3 coding DNA: TGCGCCAGCAGTCGATCAGGGGGCAGGGTCACTGAAGCTTTCTTT.

Concerning this clonotype: This may be a read error, as it is one base from a much larger clone. The chain uses TRBV28 and TRBJ1-1, with 8 bases fitting TRBD1. Germline CDR1 reads MDHEN; CDR2 reads SYDVKM. Trimming cost V 4 bases and J 5 bases; bases outside gene matches: 9. The CDR3 loop spans 15 amino acids. CDR3 loop: CASSYRTGSGTEAFF. CDR3 DNA sequence: TGTGCCAGCAGTTATAGGACAGGGTCAGGGACTGAAGCTTTCTTT.